A single sample gave rise to the 3 T cell receptor beta chains below, sequenced in a study of blood T cell repertoires in COVID-19. Sequenced by immunoSEQ multiplex PCR; TCRdb stores in-frame clones only, minus some. The table records approximately 150,000 clones, approximately 79% of them present only once. Sequencing was carried out using peripheral blood. The receptors were sampled from a man in his fifties or sixties with active or convalescent COVID-19.

The chain carries TRBV6-1 and TRBJ2-6, with TRBD1 identical over 11 bases. Trimming removed 3 bases from V and 1 base from J; junction bases left unmatched: 2. CDR3 length: 17 amino acids. Per the germline V gene, CDR1 is MNHNS and CDR2 is SASEGT. CDR3 coding DNA: TGTGCCAGCAGTGAGGACAGGGGGCTTTCTGGGGCCAACGTCCTGACTTTC. Translated: CASSEDRGLSGANVLTF.

This rearrangement joins TRBV4-2 to TRBJ2-2; TRBD2 agrees at 9 bases. Germline V lookup: CDR1 LGHNA, CDR2 YNFKEQ. The CDR3 extends over 17 amino acids. J was trimmed by 2 bases and V by 1 base; bases with no gene match: 5. The CDR3 DNA sequence: TGTGCCAGCAGCCAAGGCGCGGGACTAGCAAACACCGGGGAGCTGTTTTTT. Translated: CASSQGAGLANTGELFF.

The genes are TRBV18 and TRBJ2-2; no reliable D call. Germline CDR1 is KGHSH and CDR2 is LQKENI. V lost 4 bases and J 2 bases, leaving 11 bases between the germline ends. There are 15 residues in the CDR3. CDR3 region: CASSRRLPNTGELFF. CDR3 nucleotides: TGTGCCAGCTCACGGAGACTTCCCAACACCGGGGAGCTGTTTTTT.